The rows below give T cell receptor beta chains drawn from one sample of a study of CD8 T cells in Susac syndrome. TCRdb used MiXCR to reprocess the immunoSEQ multiplex PCR reads, holding one entry per CDR3 protein. Among approximately 200,000 distinct CDR3 sequences, 95% were seen once, and the ten largest hold approximately 0.075%. The sequenced sample consisted of CD4+ T cells from PBMCs. Receptors were obtained from a human donor with multiple sclerosis. Both conserved end residues are part of each CDR3. A D gene is named only where the DNA matches it firmly. The size of a clone is reported for some rows only, either as once, few or many, or as a class for expanded clones.

length	size	V	J	D	CDR3	DNA
10	-	TRBV29-1	TRBJ1-2	-	CSVERYGYTF	TGCAGCGTTGAACGCTATGGCTACACCTTC
14	-	TRBV7-2	TRBJ2-3	-	CASSPPNLADTQYF	TGTGCCAGCAGCCCGCCAAATCTAGCAGATACGCAGTATTTT
15	-	TRBV19	TRBJ1-5	-	CASSRDYNSNQPQHF	TGTGCCAGTAGTCGGGACTATAATAGCAATCAGCCCCAGCATTTT
17	-	TRBV7-2	TRBJ2-5	TRBD2	CASSLGPAGDYQETQYF	TGTGCCAGCAGCTTAGGTCCAGCGGGGGATTACCAAGAGACCCAGTACTTC
13	once	TRBV25-1	TRBJ2-5	-	CASRPPNGETQYF	TGTGCCAGCCGCCCACCGAACGGAGAGACCCAGTACTTC
14	-	TRBV29-1	TRBJ2-5	-	CSVGAGTLLETQYF	TGCAGCGTTGGAGCCGGGACTCTCCTAGAGACCCAGTACTTC
16	-	TRBV5-1	TRBJ1-5	TRBD1	CASSLGTGLSNQPQHF	TGCGCCAGCAGCTTAGGGACAGGGTTAAGCAATCAGCCCCAGCATTTT
14	once	TRBV12-3/TRBV12-4	TRBJ2-1	TRBD2	CASREAGGINEQFF	TGTGCCAGCAGAGAAGCGGGGGGCATCAATGAGCAGTTCTTC
13	-	TRBV7-2	TRBJ2-3	TRBD2	CASTTGGIDTQYF	TGTGCCAGCACGACGGGGGGGATAGATACGCAGTATTTT
15	-	TRBV2	TRBJ1-2	TRBD1	CASSGGTGRTYGYTF	TGTGCCAGCAGTGGAGGGACAGGTCGAACCTATGGCTACACCTTC
14	once	TRBV19	TRBJ2-4	-	CASSIGGAKNIQYF	TGTGCCAGTAGTATCGGAGGGGCCAAAAACATTCAGTACTTC
14	-	TRBV6-5	TRBJ1-2	-	CATLGGPRSAGYTF	TGTGCCACCTTGGGAGGACCGCGCTCCGCTGGCTACACCTTC
13	-	TRBV7-9	TRBJ1-1	-	CASRPQPSTEAFF	TGTGCCAGCAGACCTCAGCCTAGCACTGAAGCTTTCTTT
14	-	TRBV29-1	TRBJ2-7	-	CSVSRTSATYEQYF	TGCAGCGTTTCGAGGACTTCTGCAACCTACGAGCAGTACTTC
13	-	TRBV12-3/TRBV12-4	TRBJ2-5	-	CASSPARGETQYF	TGTGCCAGCAGCCCCGCGCGGGGAGAGACCCAGTACTTC
17	-	TRBV29-1	TRBJ2-2	-	CSALYSGHLANTGELFF	TGCAGCGCCCTGTACTCCGGACATCTAGCGAACACCGGGGAGCTGTTTTTT
14	-	TRBV30	TRBJ1-2	-	CAWSVGSQNYGYTF	TGTGCCTGGAGTGTAGGTTCACAGAACTATGGCTACACCTTC
16	-	TRBV7-6	TRBJ2-1	TRBD2	CASSPGGAGGYNEQFF	TGTGCCAGCAGCCCCGGAGGAGCGGGGGGCTACAATGAGCAGTTCTTC
14	-	TRBV18	TRBJ2-3	TRBD1	CASSPGTGVDTQYF	TGTGCCAGCTCACCCGGGACAGGGGTAGATACGCAGTATTTT
14	-	TRBV7-2	TRBJ2-3	TRBD2	CASSLAGRGDTQYF	TGTGCCAGCAGCTTAGCGGGGAGGGGAGATACGCAGTATTTT
14	-	TRBV28	TRBJ1-6	TRBD1	CASSLGQTPGTLHF	TGTGCCAGCAGTCTGGGACAGACTCCCGGAACCCTCCACTTT
14	-	TRBV6-5	TRBJ2-5	-	CASSYRQARETQYF	TGTGCCAGCAGTTACCGTCAAGCACGGGAGACCCAGTACTTC
15	few	TRBV7-2	TRBJ2-4	-	CASSTSTLAKNIQYF	TGTGCCAGCAGTACTTCAACTCTAGCCAAAAACATTCAGTACTTC
14	-	TRBV12-3/TRBV12-4	TRBJ1-5	-	CASSLVNFNQPQHF	TGTGCCAGCAGTTTAGTTAATTTCAATCAGCCCCAGCATTTT
13	-	TRBV12-3/TRBV12-4	TRBJ1-2	-	CASSGDNYYGYTF	TGTGCCAGCAGTGGGGACAATTACTATGGCTACACCTTC
14	-	TRBV3-1	TRBJ1-1	-	CATIPPSGNAEAFF	TGTGCCACCATACCGCCCTCAGGGAACGCTGAAGCTTTCTTT